This T cell receptor (beta chain) was sequenced for a study of shared clonotypes between healthy human individuals. Some clones are missing from TCRdb's copy, which holds only in-frame ones; the method was immunoSEQ multiplex PCR. The table records roughly 2 million clones, about 95% of them present only once. With 2 bases clipped from V and 5 bases from J, the junction kept 6 bases outside the gene matches. CDR3 length: 16 residues. Germline-derived CDR1 and CDR2 are MNHEY and SMNVEV (reference sequence). CD45RO-negative, CCR7-positively selected cells formed the naive CD8 fraction, excluding terminally differentiated effector memory CD45RA+ cells.

The V and J genes are TRBV27 and TRBJ2-7; 13 bases line up with TRBD2. This sequence was found in a man between 18 and 35 years old in good health. The sequenced material came from naive CD8+ T cells sorted from blood. In nucleotides, the CDR3 is TGTGCCAGCAGTTTACTTCCGGGACTAGCGGGGCACGAGCAGTACTTC. Translated, it gives CASSLLPGLAGHEQYF.